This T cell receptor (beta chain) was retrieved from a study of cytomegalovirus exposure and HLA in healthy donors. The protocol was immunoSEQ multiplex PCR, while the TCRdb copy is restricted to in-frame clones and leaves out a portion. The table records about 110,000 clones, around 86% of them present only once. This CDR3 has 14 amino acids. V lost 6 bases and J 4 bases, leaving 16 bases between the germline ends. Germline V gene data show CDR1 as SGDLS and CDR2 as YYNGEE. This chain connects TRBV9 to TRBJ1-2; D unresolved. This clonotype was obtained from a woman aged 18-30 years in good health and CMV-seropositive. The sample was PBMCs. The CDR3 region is CASNLRDTVYGYTF. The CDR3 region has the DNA TGTGCCAGCAACTTACGGGATACAGTCTATGGCTACACCTTC. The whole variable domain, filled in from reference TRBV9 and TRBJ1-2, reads DSGVTQTPKHLITATGQRVTLRCSPRSGDLSVYWYQQSLDQGLQFLIQYYNGEERAKGNILERFSAQQFPDLHSELNLSSLELGDSALYFCASNLRDTVYGYTFGSGTRLTVV.